This T cell receptor beta chain was sequenced for a study of T cell repertoires in cytomegalovirus infection. The CDR3 spans 20 residues. V lost 2 bases to trimming and J lost 7 bases; unmatched junction nucleotides: 14. Germline loops: CDR1 SGHVS, CDR2 FNYEAQ. This clonotype came up many times. TCRdb used MiXCR to reprocess the reads, holding one entry per CDR3 protein. The table has roughly 280,000 distinct CDR3 sequences, about an eighth seen once. The sequence was obtained from a human donor in good health (CMV status not recorded). Some clones in this sample may be carry-over from other donors' samples. The material sequenced was PBMCs. The chain combines TRBV7-6 with TRBJ2-1; 16 positions agree with TRBD2. For the CDR3, the DNA is TGTGCCAGCAGCTTAAACCCGGGACTAGCGGGAGGGCCGGTAGGGAATGAGCAGTTCTTC. This sequence encodes CASSLNPGLAGGPVGNEQFF. The entire variable domain, with the rest obtained from reference TRBV7-6 and TRBJ2-1, is as follows: GAGVSQSPRYKVTKRGQDVALRCDPISGHVSLYWYRQALGQGPEFLTYFNYEAQQDKSGLPNDRFSAERPEGSISTLTIQRTEQRDSAMYRCASSLNPGLAGGPVGNEQFFGPGTRLTVL.